Sequencing of this TCR beta chain was carried out in a study of T-cell reconstitution after alpha-beta-depleted transplantation in children. Study results and limitations: Counts and diversity of T cells one year after transplant came mostly from newly produced T cells. Reports say that about two months after transplant, the alpha-beta T cells came out of several hundred graft clones that had expanded.

Using unique molecular identifiers, the investigators prepared the TCRbeta library. MiXCR, run by TCRdb on the PCR reads, gives a single entry per CDR3 protein. The sample comprises about 420,000 distinct CDR3 sequences, around 15% of which are singletons, and under 30% rests with the top ten. Points on this clonotype: Antigen: not known.

The origin of this receptor is a boy in the first two years of life who had a stem cell transplant for Wiskott-Aldrich syndrome, so the T cells may come from the graft donor. The input for sequencing was PBMCs, mostly from graft donor cells, taken 360 days after TCRalphabeta/CD19-depleted stem cell transplant.

The CDR3 is CSARTAGSYNEQFF. DNA for the CDR3: TGCAGTGCTAGGACCGCGGGCTCCTACAATGAGCAGTTCTTC. The chain uses TRBV20-1 and TRBJ2-1, with D perhaps TRBD2 (5 bases). V lost 3 bases and J 0 bases, leaving 9 bases between the germline ends. Germline V gene data show CDR1 as DFQATT and CDR2 as SNEGSKA (reference sequence). The CDR3 extends over 14 amino acids.